The entry that follows covers one T cell receptor beta chain sequence. The source of the sample is a study of blood T cell repertoires in COVID-19. Study overall: Some COVID-19 samples were acute and others convalescent; all came from the United States, Italy and Spain. From T cells, B-cell-depleted T cells, or PBMCs came the material, which was cDNA or gDNA.

Original processing notes: Nucleated cell counts were estimated from reference gene primer amplification. Sequencing used immunoSEQ multiplex PCR; TCRdb keeps in-frame clones, though not all of them. Clone size and the V and J calls come from that table; the DNA yielded D and trimming. The sample lists approximately 210,000 clones; more than 70% were seen once. The material sequenced was peripheral blood. This clonotype was sampled from a woman at least 80 years old with acute or convalescent COVID-19.

As DNA, the CDR3 is TGCGCCAGCAGCTTTGGGGGCGCAATGACCACTGAAGCTTTCTTT. The encoded protein is CASSFGGAMTTEAFF. This rearrangement joins TRBV5-1 to TRBJ1-1; possible D gene TRBD1, 6 bases. V was pared by 2 bases and J by 4 bases, with 15 bases between. Germline V gene sequence: CDR1 SGHRS, CDR2 YFSETQ. This CDR3 comprises 15 residues.